The rows below give T cell receptor beta chains drawn from one sample of a study of blood T cell repertoires in COVID-19. Clones were read by immunoSEQ multiplex PCR, and TCRdb kept only the in-frame ones, dropping some. The table has about 74,000 clones, around nine tenths seen once. The source material was peripheral blood. All receptors come from a woman at least 80 years old with active or convalescent COVID-19. Both conserved end residues are part of each CDR3. Fields, in order: D gene, J gene, clone size, V gene, CDR3 DNA, CDR3 protein. A D gene is named only where the DNA matches it firmly. Rows may omit the clone size; those that give it use once, few, many or a size class.

d_gene: NA
j_gene: TRBJ1-2
abundance: NA
v_gene: TRBV6-5
CDR3nt: TGTGCCAGCATGAGCGGACACTATGGCTACACCTTC
CDR3aa: CASMSGHYGYTF

d_gene: TRBD1
j_gene: TRBJ1-5
abundance: NA
v_gene: TRBV6-2/TRBV6-3
CDR3nt: TGTGCCAGCAGTTCCCCCCGAGTACCAGGGGGACGTCAGCCCCAGCATTTT
CDR3aa: CASSSPRVPGGRQPQHF

d_gene: TRBD1
j_gene: TRBJ2-5
abundance: NA
v_gene: TRBV30
CDR3nt: TGTGCCTGGAGTGGGGGAGGACAGGGGCAAGAGACCCAGTACTTC
CDR3aa: CAWSGGGQGQETQYF

d_gene: NA
j_gene: TRBJ1-5
abundance: NA
v_gene: TRBV19
CDR3nt: TGTGCCAGTAGTAAGGTGGACATTAGCAATCAGCCCCAGCATTTT
CDR3aa: CASSKVDISNQPQHF

d_gene: TRBD2
j_gene: TRBJ2-5
abundance: few
v_gene: TRBV11-3
CDR3nt: TGTGCCAGCAGCCGCTCTAAGGGACTAGCGGGAGATGCAGAGACCCAGTACTTC
CDR3aa: CASSRSKGLAGDAETQYF

d_gene: NA
j_gene: TRBJ1-1
abundance: few
v_gene: TRBV5-1
CDR3nt: TGCGCCAGCAGCCGGGAGGTCTCCTACACTGAAGCTTTCTTT
CDR3aa: CASSREVSYTEAFF

d_gene: TRBD1
j_gene: TRBJ1-6
abundance: NA
v_gene: TRBV2
CDR3nt: TGTGCCAGCAGTGAAGCCCGACAGGGGCAGACACCCCTCCACTTT
CDR3aa: CASSEARQGQTPLHF

d_gene: NA
j_gene: TRBJ1-1
abundance: NA
v_gene: TRBV6-5
CDR3nt: TGTGCCAGCAGTTACTCCGACAGGCCAAACACTGAAGCTTTCTTT
CDR3aa: CASSYSDRPNTEAFF

d_gene: TRBD2
j_gene: TRBJ2-3
abundance: NA
v_gene: TRBV4-3
CDR3nt: TGCGCCAGCGCGCCTAGCGGTGGCACAGATACGCAGTATTTT
CDR3aa: CASAPSGGTDTQYF

d_gene: NA
j_gene: TRBJ1-4
abundance: NA
v_gene: TRBV3-1/TRBV3-2
CDR3nt: TGTGCCAGCAGCACAGGGTTGAGAGAAAAACTGTTTTTT
CDR3aa: CASSTGLREKLFF

d_gene: NA
j_gene: TRBJ2-1
abundance: NA
v_gene: TRBV12-1
CDR3nt: TGTGCCAGCAGCCTCCCGACTAGCGGGGGGGCCGTATCCTACAATGAGCAGTTCTTC
CDR3aa: CASSLPTSGGAVSYNEQFF

d_gene: NA
j_gene: TRBJ1-2
abundance: once
v_gene: TRBV27
CDR3nt: TGTGCCAGCAGTCCACACCTACAGGGTTCTGGCTACACCTTC
CDR3aa: CASSPHLQGSGYTF

d_gene: NA
j_gene: TRBJ1-1
abundance: NA
v_gene: TRBV19
CDR3nt: TGTGCCAGTAGTCCTTCGACCAGGGCGCCGGAAGCTTTCTTT
CDR3aa: CASSPSTRAPEAFF

d_gene: NA
j_gene: TRBJ2-5
abundance: NA
v_gene: TRBV2
CDR3nt: TGTGCCAGCAGTGAATACGGAGAAGAGACCCAGTACTTC
CDR3aa: CASSEYGEETQYF

d_gene: NA
j_gene: TRBJ2-3
abundance: NA
v_gene: TRBV6-1
CDR3nt: TGTGCCAGCAGTGAGATGCCAGGGAGGTCAGATACGCAGTATTTT
CDR3aa: CASSEMPGRSDTQYF

d_gene: NA
j_gene: TRBJ1-2
abundance: NA
v_gene: TRBV5-1
CDR3nt: TGCGCCAGCAGCCAATGGCCAGTATCCTATGGCTACACCTTC
CDR3aa: CASSQWPVSYGYTF

d_gene: NA
j_gene: TRBJ1-4
abundance: NA
v_gene: TRBV19
CDR3nt: TGTGCCAGTAGTATAACCGGGGGTGGAGAAAAACTGTTTTTT
CDR3aa: CASSITGGGEKLFF

d_gene: TRBD1
j_gene: TRBJ1-3
abundance: NA
v_gene: TRBV19
CDR3nt: TGTGCCAGTAGTAGGACAGGGGTCTGGAACACCATATATTTT
CDR3aa: CASSRTGVWNTIYF

d_gene: TRBD1
j_gene: TRBJ1-5
abundance: few
v_gene: TRBV3-1/TRBV3-2
CDR3nt: TGTGCCAGCAGCCCCCAGGGGGCGCGGAATCAGCCCCAGCATTTT
CDR3aa: CASSPQGARNQPQHF

d_gene: NA
j_gene: TRBJ1-3
abundance: NA
v_gene: TRBV30
CDR3nt: TGTGCCTGGAGCCTATACAGGGCTTGGGGTGGAAACACCATATATTTT
CDR3aa: CAWSLYRAWGGNTIYF

d_gene: NA
j_gene: TRBJ1-1
abundance: NA
v_gene: TRBV5-1
CDR3nt: TGCGCCAGCAGCTTGGCCGGGGGGAACACTGAAGCTTTCTTT
CDR3aa: CASSLAGGNTEAFF

d_gene: NA
j_gene: TRBJ2-5
abundance: NA
v_gene: TRBV10-1
CDR3nt: TGCGCCAGCAGTGACCAGGTCCAAGAGACCCAGTACTTC
CDR3aa: CASSDQVQETQYF